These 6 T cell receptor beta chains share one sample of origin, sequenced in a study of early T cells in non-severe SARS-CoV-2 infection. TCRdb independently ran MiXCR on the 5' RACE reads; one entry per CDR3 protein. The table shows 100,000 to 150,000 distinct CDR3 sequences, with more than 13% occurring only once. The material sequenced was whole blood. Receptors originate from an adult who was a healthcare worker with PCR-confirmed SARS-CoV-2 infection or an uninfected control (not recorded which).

The CDR3 protein is CASSPAGLLNEQFF. CDR3 nucleotide sequence: TGTGCCAGCAGCCCAGCGGGACTCCTCAATGAGCAGTTCTTC. This sequence joins TRBV12-3 or TRBV12-4 and TRBJ2-1; 7 bases align to TRBD2. The CDR3 covers 14 residues. V shed 6 bases, J shed 6 bases, and the junction held 8 bases outside the gene matches.

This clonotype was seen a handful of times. As DNA, the CDR3 is TGTGCCAGCAGCTTGTTCGGCAGTACCGACGAGCAGTACTTC. This translates into CASSLFGSTDEQYF. The chain combines TRBV5-5 with TRBJ2-7; D is undetermined. Trimming took 1 base from V and 5 from J, leaving 13 bases between them. Germline lookup yields CDR1 SGHKS and CDR2 YYEKEE (reference sequence). The CDR3 has 14 amino acids.

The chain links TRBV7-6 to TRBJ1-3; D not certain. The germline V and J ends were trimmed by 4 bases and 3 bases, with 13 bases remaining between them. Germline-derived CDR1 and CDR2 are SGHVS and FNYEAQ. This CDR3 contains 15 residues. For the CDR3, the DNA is TGTGCCAGCAGCTCAGCGGGGAGTAATGGAAACACCATATATTTT. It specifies CASSSAGSNGNTIYF.

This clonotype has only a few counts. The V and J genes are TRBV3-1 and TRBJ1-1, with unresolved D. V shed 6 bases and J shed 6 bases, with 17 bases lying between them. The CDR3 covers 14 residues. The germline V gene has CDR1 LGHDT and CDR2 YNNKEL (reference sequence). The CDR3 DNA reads TGTGCCAGCAGTCCGGTTGTCGGTGGCGCTGAAGCTTTCTTT. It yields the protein CASSPVVGGAEAFF.

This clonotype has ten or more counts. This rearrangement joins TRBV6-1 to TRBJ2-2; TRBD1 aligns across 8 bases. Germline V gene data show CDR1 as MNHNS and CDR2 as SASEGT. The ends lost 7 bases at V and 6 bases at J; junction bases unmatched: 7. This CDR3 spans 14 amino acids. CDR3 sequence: CASTPGQVPGELFF. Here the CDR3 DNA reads TGTGCCAGCACCCCGGGACAGGTGCCCGGGGAGCTGTTTTTT.

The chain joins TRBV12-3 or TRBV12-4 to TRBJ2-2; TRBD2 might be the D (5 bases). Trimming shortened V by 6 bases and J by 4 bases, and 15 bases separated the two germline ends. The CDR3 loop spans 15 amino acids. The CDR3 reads CASSPLVLATGELFF. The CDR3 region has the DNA TGTGCCAGCAGCCCACTAGTGCTAGCCACCGGGGAGCTGTTTTTT.